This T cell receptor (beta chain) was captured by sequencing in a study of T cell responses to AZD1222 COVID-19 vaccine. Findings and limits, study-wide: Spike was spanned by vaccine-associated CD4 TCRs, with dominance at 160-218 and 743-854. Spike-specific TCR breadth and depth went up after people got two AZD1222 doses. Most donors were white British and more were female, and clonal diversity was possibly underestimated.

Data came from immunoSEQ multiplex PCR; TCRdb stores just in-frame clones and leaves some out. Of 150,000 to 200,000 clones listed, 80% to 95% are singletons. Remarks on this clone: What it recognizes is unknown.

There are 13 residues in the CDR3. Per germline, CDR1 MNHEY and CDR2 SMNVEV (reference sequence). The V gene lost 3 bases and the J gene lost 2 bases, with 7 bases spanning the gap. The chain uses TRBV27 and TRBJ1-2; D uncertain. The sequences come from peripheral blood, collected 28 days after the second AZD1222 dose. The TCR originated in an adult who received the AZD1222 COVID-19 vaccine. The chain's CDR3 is CASSFDKNYGYTF. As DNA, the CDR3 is TGTGCCAGCAGTTTCGACAAGAACTATGGCTACACCTTC.